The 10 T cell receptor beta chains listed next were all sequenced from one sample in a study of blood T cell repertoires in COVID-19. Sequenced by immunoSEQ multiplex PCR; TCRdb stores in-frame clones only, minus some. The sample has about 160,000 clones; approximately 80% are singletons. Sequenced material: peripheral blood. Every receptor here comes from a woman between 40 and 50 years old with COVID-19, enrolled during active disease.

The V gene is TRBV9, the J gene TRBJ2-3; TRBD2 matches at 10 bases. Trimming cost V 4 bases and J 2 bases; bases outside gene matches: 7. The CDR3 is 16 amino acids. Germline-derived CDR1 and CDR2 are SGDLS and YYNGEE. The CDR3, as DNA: TGTGCCAGCAGCACCCAAGCGGGGGGGTACACAGATACGCAGTATTTT. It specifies CASSTQAGGYTDTQYF.

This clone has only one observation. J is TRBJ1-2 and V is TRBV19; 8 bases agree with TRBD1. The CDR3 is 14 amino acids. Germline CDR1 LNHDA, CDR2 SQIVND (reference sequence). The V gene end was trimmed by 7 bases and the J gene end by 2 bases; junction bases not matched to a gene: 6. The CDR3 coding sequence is TGTGCCAGTACCCTACAGGGGGGAAACTATGGCTACACCTTC. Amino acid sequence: CASTLQGGNYGYTF.

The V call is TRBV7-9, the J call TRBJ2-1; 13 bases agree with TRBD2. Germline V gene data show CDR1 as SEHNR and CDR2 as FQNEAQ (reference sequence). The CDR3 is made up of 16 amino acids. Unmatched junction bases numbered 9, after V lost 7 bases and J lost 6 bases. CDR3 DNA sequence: TGTGCCAGCACGGGGGAGAGGACTAGCGGGAGCAATGAGCAGTTCTTC. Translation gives CASTGERTSGSNEQFF.

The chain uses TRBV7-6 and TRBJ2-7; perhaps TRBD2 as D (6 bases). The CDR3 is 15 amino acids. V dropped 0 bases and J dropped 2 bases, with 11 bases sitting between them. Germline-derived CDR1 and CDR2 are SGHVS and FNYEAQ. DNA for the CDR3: TGTGCCAGCAGCTTAGCGGAGGGTCATACCTACGAGCAGTACTTC. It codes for CASSLAEGHTYEQYF. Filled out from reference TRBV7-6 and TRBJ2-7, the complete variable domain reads GAGVSQSPRYKVTKRGQDVALRCDPISGHVSLYWYRQALGQGPEFLTYFNYEAQQDKSGLPNDRFSAERPEGSISTLTIQRTEQRDSAMYRCASSLAEGHTYEQYFGPGTRLTVT.

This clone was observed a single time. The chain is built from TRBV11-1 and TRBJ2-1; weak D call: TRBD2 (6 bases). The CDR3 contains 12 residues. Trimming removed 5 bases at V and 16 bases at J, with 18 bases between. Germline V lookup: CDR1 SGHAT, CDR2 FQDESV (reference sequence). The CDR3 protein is CASSPPAGRKFF. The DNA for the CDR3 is TGTGCCAGCAGCCCCCCGGCGGGACGGAAATTCTTC.

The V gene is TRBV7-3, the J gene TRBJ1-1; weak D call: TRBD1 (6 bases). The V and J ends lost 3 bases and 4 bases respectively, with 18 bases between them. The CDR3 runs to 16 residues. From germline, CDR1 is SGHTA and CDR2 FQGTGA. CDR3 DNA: TGTGCCAGCAGCTTGAGAGGGACTACAGGGCGCACTGAAGCTTTCTTT. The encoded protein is CASSLRGTTGRTEAFF.

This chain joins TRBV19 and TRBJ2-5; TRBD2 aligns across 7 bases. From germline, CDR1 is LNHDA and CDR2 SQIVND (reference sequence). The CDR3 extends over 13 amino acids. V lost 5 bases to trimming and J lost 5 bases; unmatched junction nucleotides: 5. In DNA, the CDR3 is TGTGCCAGTAGTTTCGCGGGAGTGGAGACCCAGTACTTC. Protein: CASSFAGVETQYF.

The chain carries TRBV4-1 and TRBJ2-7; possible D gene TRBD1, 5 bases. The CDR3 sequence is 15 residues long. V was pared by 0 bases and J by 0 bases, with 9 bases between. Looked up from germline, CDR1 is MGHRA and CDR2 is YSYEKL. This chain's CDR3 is CASSQDWGSSYEQYF. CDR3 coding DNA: TGCGCCAGCAGCCAAGATTGGGGCTCCTCCTACGAGCAGTACTTC.

The CDR3 here is CASSPPGLAGSSYNEQFF. The CDR3 DNA reads as TGTGCCAGCTCACCTCCTGGACTAGCGGGAAGCTCCTACAATGAGCAGTTCTTC. V and J are TRBV18 and TRBJ2-1; TRBD2 matches at 12 bases. The CDR3 is made up of 18 amino acids. The trim removed 3 bases at V and 0 bases at J, leaving 6 bases unmatched. Germline CDR1 reads KGHSH; CDR2 reads LQKENI.

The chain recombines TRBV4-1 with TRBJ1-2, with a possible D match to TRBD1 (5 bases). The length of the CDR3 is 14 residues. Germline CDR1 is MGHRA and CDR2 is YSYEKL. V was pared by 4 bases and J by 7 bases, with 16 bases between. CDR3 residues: CASSPRELPTGYTF. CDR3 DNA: TGCGCCAGCAGCCCCAGGGAACTTCCAACTGGCTACACCTTC.